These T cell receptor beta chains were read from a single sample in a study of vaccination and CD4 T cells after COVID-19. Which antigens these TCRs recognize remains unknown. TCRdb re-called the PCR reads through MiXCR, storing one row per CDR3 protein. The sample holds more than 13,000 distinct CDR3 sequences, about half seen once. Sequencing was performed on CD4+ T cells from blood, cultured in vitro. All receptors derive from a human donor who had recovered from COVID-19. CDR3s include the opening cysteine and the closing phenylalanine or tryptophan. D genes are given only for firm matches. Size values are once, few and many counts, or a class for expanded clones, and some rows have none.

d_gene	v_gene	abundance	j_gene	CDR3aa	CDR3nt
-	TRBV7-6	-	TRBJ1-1	CASSLGAGVFRATEAFF	TGTGCCAGCAGCTTAGGGGCGGGGGTCTTTAGGGCGACTGAAGCTTTCTTT
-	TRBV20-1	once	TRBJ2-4	CSASHAKNIQYF	TGCAGTGCTAGTCACGCCAAAAACATTCAGTACTTC
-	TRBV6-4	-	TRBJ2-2	CASSDTLSSAGLDLRSGELFF	TGTGCCAGCAGTGATACCTTGAGTAGCGCGGGGCTCGATTTACGCTCCGGGGAGCTGTTTTTT
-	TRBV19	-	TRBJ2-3	CASSATTRDTQYF	TGTGCCAGTTCCGCTACTACCAGAGATACGCAGTATTTT
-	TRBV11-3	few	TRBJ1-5	CASSLGDRDTGSQPQHF	TGTGCCAGCAGCTTAGGCGATCGGGACACGGGTAGTCAGCCCCAGCATTTT
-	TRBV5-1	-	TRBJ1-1	CASSKQSEINTEAFF	TGCGCCAGCAGCAAACAATCTGAGATAAACACTGAAGCTTTCTTT
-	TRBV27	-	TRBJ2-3	CASSSAGDTQYF	TGTGCCAGCAGCTCGGCGGGGGATACGCAGTATTTT
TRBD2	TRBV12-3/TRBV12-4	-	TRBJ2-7	CASSFREGRDSYEQYF	TGTGCCAGCAGTTTTAGGGAAGGGAGGGATTCCTACGAGCAGTACTTC
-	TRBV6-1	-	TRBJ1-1	CATGGGVNTEAFF	TGTGCCACCGGGGGGGGAGTGAACACTGAAGCTTTCTTT
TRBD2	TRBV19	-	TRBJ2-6	CASSTGLAGFRGANVLTF	TGTGCCAGTAGTACCGGACTAGCGGGTTTCAGGGGAGCCAACGTCCTGACTTTC
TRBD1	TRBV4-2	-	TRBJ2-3	CASSQEGLQGTDTQYF	TGTGCCAGCAGCCAAGAGGGTTTACAGGGGACAGATACGCAGTATTTT
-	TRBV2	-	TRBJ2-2	CASSDQGSTGELFF	TGTGCCAGCAGTGATCAGGGAAGCACCGGGGAGCTGTTTTTT
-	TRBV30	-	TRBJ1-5	CAWSPDSFSQPQHF	TGTGCCTGGAGTCCCGACAGTTTTTCTCAGCCCCAGCATTTT